The T cell receptor (beta chain) under discussion was sequenced for a study of T cells after yellow fever vaccination. As to this clonotype: Its target is unknown.

Study-wide points: Abundant clonotypes from the bulk population could get into FACS-sorted repertoires as contaminants.

The CDR3 spans 12 residues. Trimming stripped 11 bases from V and 6 bases from J, with 15 bases between. In germline, CDR1 is MDHEN, CDR2 SYDVKM. TCRdb fed the 5' RACE reads into MiXCR, producing one record per CDR3 protein. Of around 590,000 distinct CDR3 sequences in the sample, approximately 13% were seen once. The genes are TRBV28 and TRBJ2-3; D remains unclear. The sequence was collected from a man aged 25-45 years who received the YFV17D yellow fever vaccine. The sequencing here drew on PBMCs, taken on the day of the yellow fever booster vaccination. CDR3 nucleotide sequence: TGTGCCTCCGCCCCTCCCAGGGATACGCAGTATTTT. Translating gives CASAPPRDTQYF.